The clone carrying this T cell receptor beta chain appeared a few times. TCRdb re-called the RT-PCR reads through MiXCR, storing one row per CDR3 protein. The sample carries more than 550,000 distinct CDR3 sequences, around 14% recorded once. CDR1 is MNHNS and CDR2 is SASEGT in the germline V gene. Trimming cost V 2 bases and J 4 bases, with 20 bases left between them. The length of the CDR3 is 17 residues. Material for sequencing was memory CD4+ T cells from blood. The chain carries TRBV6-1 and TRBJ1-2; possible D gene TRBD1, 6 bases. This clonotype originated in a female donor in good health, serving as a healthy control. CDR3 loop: CASSELPGTLTLYGYTF. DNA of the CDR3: TGTGCCAGCAGTGAACTACCCGGGACACTGACCCTCTATGGCTACACCTTC.